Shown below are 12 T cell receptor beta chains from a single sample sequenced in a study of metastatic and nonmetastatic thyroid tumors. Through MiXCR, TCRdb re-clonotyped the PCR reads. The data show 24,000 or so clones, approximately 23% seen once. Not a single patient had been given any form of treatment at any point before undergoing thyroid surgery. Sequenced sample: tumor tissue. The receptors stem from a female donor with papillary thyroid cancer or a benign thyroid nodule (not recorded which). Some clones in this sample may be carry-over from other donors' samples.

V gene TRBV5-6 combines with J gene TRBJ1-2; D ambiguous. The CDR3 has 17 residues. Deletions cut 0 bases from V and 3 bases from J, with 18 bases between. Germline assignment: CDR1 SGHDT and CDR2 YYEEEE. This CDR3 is CASSLGVSGLLDYGYTF. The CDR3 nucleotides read TGTGCCAGCAGCTTGGGGGTAAGCGGCCTTCTAGACTATGGCTACACCTTC.

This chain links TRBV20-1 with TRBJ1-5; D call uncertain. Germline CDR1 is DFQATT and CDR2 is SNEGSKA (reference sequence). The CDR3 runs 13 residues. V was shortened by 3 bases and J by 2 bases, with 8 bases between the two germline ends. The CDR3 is CSARHDGNQPQHF. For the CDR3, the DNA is TGCAGTGCTAGGCATGACGGCAATCAGCCCCAGCATTTT.

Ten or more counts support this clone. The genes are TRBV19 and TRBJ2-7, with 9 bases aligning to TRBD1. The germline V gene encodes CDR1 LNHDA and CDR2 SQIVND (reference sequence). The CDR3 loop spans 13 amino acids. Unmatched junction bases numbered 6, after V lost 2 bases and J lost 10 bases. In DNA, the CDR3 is TGTGCCAGTAGTATAAGGACAGGGGACGGTCAGTACTTC. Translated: CASSIRTGDGQYF.

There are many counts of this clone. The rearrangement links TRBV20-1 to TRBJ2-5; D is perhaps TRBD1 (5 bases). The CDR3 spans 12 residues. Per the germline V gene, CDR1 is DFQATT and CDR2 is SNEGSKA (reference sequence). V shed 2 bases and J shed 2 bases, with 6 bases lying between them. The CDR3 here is CSARRGQETQYF. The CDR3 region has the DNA TGCAGTGCTAGAAGGGGTCAAGAGACCCAGTACTTC.

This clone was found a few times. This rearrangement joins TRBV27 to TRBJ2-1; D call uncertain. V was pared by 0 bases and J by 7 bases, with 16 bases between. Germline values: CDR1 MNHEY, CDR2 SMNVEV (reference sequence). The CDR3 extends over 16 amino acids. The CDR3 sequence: CASSLSGLRMRNEQFF. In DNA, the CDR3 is TGTGCCAGCAGTTTATCTGGCCTCCGGATGAGGAATGAGCAGTTCTTC.

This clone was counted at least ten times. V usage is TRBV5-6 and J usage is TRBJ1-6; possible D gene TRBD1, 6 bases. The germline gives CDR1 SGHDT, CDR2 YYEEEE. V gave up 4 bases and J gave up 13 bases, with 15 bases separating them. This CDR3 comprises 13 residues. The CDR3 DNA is TGTGCCAGCAGCATACACGAGGGGGGGCCCCTCCACTTT. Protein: CASSIHEGGPLHF.

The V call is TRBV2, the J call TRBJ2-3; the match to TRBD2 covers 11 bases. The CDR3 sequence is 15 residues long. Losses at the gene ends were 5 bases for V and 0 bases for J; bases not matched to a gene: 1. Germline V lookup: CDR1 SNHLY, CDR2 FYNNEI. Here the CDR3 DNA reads TGTGCCAGCAGTAGACTAGCGGGAAGCACAGATACGCAGTATTTT. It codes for CASSRLAGSTDTQYF.

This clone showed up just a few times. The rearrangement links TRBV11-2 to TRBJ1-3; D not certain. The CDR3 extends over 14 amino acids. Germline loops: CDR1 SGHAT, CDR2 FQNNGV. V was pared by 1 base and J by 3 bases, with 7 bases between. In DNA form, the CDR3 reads TGTGCCAGCAGCTTAGTCTCCGATGGAAACACCATATATTTT. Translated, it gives CASSLVSDGNTIYF.

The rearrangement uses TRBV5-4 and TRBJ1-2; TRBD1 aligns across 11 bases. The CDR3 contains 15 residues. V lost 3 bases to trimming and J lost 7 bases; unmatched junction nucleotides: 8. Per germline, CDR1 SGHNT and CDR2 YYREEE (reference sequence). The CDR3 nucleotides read TGTGCCAGCAGCTCCCCGCTCGGGACAGGGGGTGGCTACACCTTC. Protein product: CASSSPLGTGGGYTF.

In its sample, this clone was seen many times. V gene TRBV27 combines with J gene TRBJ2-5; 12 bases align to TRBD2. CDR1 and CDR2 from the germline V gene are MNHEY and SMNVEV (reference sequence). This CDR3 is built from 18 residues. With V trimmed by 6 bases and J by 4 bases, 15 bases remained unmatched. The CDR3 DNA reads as TGTGCCAGCAGCTCTATCGGGACTAGCGGGCAGGGCGGAGAGACCCAGTACTTC. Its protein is CASSSIGTSGQGGETQYF.

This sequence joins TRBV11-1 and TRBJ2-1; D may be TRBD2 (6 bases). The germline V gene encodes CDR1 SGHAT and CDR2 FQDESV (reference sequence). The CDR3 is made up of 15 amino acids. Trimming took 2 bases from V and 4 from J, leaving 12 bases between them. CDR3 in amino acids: CASSLTPGTYNEQFF. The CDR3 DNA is TGTGCCAGCAGCTTAACCCCCGGGACTTACAATGAGCAGTTCTTC. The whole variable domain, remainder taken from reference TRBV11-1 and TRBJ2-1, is EAEVAQSPRYKITEKSQAVAFWCDPISGHATLYWYRQILGQGPELLVQFQDESVVDDSQLPKDRFSAERLKGVDSTLKIQPAELGDSAMYLCASSLTPGTYNEQFFGPGTRLTVL.

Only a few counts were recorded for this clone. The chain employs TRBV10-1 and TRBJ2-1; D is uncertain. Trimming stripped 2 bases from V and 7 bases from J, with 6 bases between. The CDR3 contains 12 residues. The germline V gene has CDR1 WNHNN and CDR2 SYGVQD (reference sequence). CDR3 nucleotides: TGCGCCAGCAGTGAGGATGCGAATGAGCAGTTCTTC. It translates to CASSEDANEQFF.